This T cell receptor beta chain was identified during a study of blood T cells in healthy people across ages. Study-level findings and limits: PBMCs that were unsorted prevented a conclusive naive versus antigen-experienced comparison. Older age coincided with a roughly linear decline in TCR beta diversity per million T cells. Estimated diversity across one million T cells was deemed an underestimate.

The use of a sample-barcoded 5' primer and a J-beta primer mix characterized a second PCR of about 7 to 12 cycles. Every single cDNA molecule received a tag from a template-switch adaptor with 12 random nucleotides. Each CDR3 protein is one row after TCRdb ran MiXCR on the 5' RACE reads. The table includes 650,000 to 1,000,000 distinct CDR3 sequences, about 36% detected once. In germline, CDR1 is DFQATT, CDR2 SNEGSKA (reference sequence). The junction had 10 bases not matched to a gene; V was cut back by 4 bases and J by 4 bases. This CDR3 region has 15 residues. About this clonotype: The target antigen is unknown. One base away lies a much larger clone, so this may be a sequencing read error.

Sequencing was performed on blood. This sequence originates from a man aged 18-30 years in good health. The chain joins TRBV20-1 to TRBJ2-1, with 7 bases aligning to TRBD2. The DNA of the CDR3 is TGCAGTGCTACCCGGCTCGGGGGGAATTACAATGAGCAGTTCTTC. This translates into CSATRLGGNYNEQFF.